This entry is about one T cell receptor beta chain. Its antigen specificity is not known. Base quality data are lacking; no much larger clone is found one base away. RNA was extracted using the RNeasy kit, and about 0.45 to 1 ug of the RNA was reverse transcribed with random hexamers. TCR beta CDR3 regions were amplified with the immunoSEQ multiplex PCR assay covering 54 Vbeta and 13 Jbeta segments. Bias from PCR amplification was corrected by using a synthetic template baseline for primer optimization and for computational correction. The published analysis was carried out like this. Reads were annotated to V, D and J genes according to IMGT and were analyzed with immunoSEQ Analyzer, with only productive sequences retained. Clonality was calculated as one minus the Shannon entropy normalized by log2 of the number of productive unique sequences. For each patient and control, public and private clones were evaluated among the 100 most prevalent clones. Clones were defined as Susac-specific if absent from the healthy and MS cohorts, from more than 900 published viral clones and from other ImmuneACCESS disease sequences. Starting from the raw public reads, TCRdb applied fastp trimming at Q25, assembled clones with MiXCR and retained in-frame beta chains. One record per CDR3 amino acid sequence lists the most common genes and DNA. TCRdb, not the original authors, processed these V and J calls. The table for this sample lists roughly 100,000 distinct CDR3 sequences; about 95% of them were counted only once. The ten largest clones add up to 0.3% to 0.35% of the sample.

This sample is part of a study of CD8 T cells in Susac syndrome (dated by TCRdb to between 2017 and 2020). Describing the broader study: Of the Susac syndrome patients who were sequenced, fewer than 10 were in clinical remission while roughly six had clinically active disease. Whether CD8+ T cell activation and differentiation in Susac syndrome was antigen driven was tested using repertoire sequencing. At the time of blood withdrawal, Susac syndrome patients were either therapy-naive, taking corticosteroids (with some also receiving IVIg), or on IVIg alone.

Including the terminal cysteine and phenylalanine, the CDR3 comprises 15 residues. The entry retains the CDR3 DNA only, 45 bases that are in frame from base 1. V is shortened by 0 bases, J by 0 bases, and the region joining them spans 6 bases. As encoded in the germline V gene (reference sequence), CDR1 is GTSNPN while CDR2 is SVGIG. Peripheral blood CD8+ and CD4+ T cells from healthy donors, Susac syndrome patients and multiple sclerosis patients were profiled by high-throughput TCR beta sequencing. The Susac syndrome patients fulfilled recently defined diagnostic criteria for either definite or probable disease. Bulk CD8+ and CD4+ T cells were purified magnetically by negative isolation, whereas CD8+ TEMRA cells were enriched by FACS. Blood was drawn into EDTA tubes, processed within 24 hours, and PBMCs were isolated by density gradient centrifugation. PBMCs destined for TCR sequencing were cryopreserved in liquid nitrogen and later thawed in a 37 °C water bath. The sorted or isolated CD4+, CD8+ and CD8+ TEMRA cells had a purity of 90% or higher.

Overall study results and their limits: The number of individuals in the TCR sequencing and HLA analysis was recognized as being relatively small. No clonal expansion was detected in the CD4+ T cell repertoire of Susac syndrome patients.

The receptor's source is a human donor with Susac syndrome. The sample taken for sequencing was CD4+ T cells from PBMCs. The rearrangement combines TRBV30 with TRBJ1-6, with no reliable assignment of the D segment. The bases are TGTGCCTGGAGTGTTTCGAGCTCCTATAATTCACCCCTCCACTTT. Translation gives CAWSVSSSYNSPLHF.